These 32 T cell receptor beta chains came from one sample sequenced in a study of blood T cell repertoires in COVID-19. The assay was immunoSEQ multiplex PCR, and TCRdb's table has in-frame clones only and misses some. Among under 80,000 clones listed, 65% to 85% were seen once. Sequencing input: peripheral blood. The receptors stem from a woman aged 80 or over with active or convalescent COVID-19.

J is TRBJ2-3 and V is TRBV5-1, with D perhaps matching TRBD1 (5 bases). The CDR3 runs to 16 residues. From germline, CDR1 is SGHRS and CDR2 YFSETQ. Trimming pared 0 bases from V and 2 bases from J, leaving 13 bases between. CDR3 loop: CASSLVQGPLTDTQYF. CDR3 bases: TGCGCCAGCAGCTTGGTCCAGGGCCCCCTCACAGATACGCAGTATTTT.

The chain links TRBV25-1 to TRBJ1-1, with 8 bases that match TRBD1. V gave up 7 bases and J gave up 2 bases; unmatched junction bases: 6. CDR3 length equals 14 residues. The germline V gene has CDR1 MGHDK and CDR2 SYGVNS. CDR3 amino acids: CASTGQGLNTEAFF. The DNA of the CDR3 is TGTGCCAGCACCGGACAGGGTTTAAACACTGAAGCTTTCTTT. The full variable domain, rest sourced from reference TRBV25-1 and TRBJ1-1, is EADIYQTPRYLVIGTGKKITLECSQTMGHDKMYWYQQDPGMELHLIHYSYGVNSTEKGDLSSESTVSRIRTEHFPLTLESARPSHTSQYLCASTGQGLNTEAFFGQGTRLTVV.

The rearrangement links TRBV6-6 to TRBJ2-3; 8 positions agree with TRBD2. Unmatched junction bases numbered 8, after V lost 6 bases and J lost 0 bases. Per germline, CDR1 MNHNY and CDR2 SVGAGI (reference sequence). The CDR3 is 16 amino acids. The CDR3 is CASSQGQRGSTDTQYF. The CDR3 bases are TGTGCCAGCAGCCAAGGGCAGCGGGGGAGCACAGATACGCAGTATTTT.

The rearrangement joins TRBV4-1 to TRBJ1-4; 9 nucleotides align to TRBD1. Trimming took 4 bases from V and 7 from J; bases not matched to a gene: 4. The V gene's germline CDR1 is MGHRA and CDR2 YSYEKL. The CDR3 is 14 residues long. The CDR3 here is CASSPGQGGEKLFF. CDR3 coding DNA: TGCGCCAGCAGCCCGGGACAGGGCGGTGAAAAACTGTTTTTT.

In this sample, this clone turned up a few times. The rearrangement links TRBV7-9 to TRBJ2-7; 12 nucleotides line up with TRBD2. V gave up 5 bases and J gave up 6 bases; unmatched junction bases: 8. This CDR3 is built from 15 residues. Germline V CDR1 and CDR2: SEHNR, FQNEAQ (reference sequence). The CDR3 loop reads CASSPSSGRAGEQYF. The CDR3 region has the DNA TGTGCCAGCAGCCCCTCTAGCGGGAGGGCCGGCGAGCAGTACTTC.

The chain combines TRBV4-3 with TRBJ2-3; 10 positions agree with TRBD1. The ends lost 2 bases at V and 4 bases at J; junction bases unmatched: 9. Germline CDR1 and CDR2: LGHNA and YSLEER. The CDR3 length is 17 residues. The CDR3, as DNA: TGCGCCAGCAGCCAACTCGTGGGGACAGGGGCTGCAGATACGCAGTATTTT. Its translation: CASSQLVGTGAADTQYF.

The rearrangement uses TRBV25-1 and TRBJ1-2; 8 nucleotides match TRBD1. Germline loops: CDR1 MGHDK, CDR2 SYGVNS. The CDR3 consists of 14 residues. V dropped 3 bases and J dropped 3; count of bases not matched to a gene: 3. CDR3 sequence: CASSDPTGDYGYTF. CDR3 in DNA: TGTGCCAGCAGTGACCCGACAGGGGACTATGGCTACACCTTC.

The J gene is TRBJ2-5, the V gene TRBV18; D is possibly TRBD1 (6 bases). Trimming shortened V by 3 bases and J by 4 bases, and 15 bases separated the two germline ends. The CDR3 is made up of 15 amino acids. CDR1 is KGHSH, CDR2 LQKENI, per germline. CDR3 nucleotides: TGTGCCAGCTCACCGCAGGGGCTCCTTCTAGAGACCCAGTACTTC. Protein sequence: CASSPQGLLLETQYF.

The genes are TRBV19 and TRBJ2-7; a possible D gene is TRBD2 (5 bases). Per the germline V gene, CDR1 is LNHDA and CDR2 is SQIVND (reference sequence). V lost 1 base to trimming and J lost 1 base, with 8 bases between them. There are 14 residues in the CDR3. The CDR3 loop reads CASSIAGSSYEQYF. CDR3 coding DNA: TGTGCCAGTAGTATAGCGGGATCGTCCTACGAGCAGTACTTC.

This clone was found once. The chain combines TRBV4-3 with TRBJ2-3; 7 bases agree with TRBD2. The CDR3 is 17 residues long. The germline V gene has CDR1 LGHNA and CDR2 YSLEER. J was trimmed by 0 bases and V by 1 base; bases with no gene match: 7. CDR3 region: CASSQVFTSASTDTQYF. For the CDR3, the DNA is TGCGCCAGCAGCCAAGTCTTCACTAGCGCGAGCACAGATACGCAGTATTTT.

CDR3: CATGTGAWETQYF. CDR3 coding DNA: TGTGCCACCGGGACAGGGGCATGGGAGACCCAGTACTTC. J is TRBJ2-5 and V is TRBV10-3; 10 positions agree with TRBD1. V shed 10 bases, J shed 5 bases, and the junction held 7 bases outside the gene matches. In germline, CDR1 is ENHRY, CDR2 SYGVKD. CDR3 length equals 13 residues.

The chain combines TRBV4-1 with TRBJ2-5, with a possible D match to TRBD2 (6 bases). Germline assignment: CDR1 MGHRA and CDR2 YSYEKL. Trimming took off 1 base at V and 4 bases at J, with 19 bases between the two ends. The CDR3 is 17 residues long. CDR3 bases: TGCGCCAGCAGCCAAGCCGGATGGGGACTCCATGCAGAGACCCAGTACTTC. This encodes CASSQAGWGLHAETQYF.

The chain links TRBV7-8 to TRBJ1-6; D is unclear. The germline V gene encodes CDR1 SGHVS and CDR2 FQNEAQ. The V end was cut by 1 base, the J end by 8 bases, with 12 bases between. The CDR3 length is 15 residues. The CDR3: CASSLGTPDYSPLHF. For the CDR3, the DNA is TGTGCCAGCAGCTTAGGTACACCCGATTATTCACCCCTCCACTTT.

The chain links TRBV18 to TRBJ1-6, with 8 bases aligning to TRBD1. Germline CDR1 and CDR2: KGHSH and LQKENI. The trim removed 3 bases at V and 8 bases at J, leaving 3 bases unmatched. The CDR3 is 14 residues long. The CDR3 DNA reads TGTGCCAGCTCACCTGGACAGGGACATTCACCCCTCCACTTT. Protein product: CASSPGQGHSPLHF.

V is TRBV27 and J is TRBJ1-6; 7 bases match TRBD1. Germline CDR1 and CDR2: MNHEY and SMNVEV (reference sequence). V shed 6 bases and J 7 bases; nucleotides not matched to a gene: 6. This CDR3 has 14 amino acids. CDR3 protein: CASRPGQFNSPLHF. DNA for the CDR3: TGTGCCAGCAGGCCGGGACAGTTCAATTCACCCCTCCACTTT.

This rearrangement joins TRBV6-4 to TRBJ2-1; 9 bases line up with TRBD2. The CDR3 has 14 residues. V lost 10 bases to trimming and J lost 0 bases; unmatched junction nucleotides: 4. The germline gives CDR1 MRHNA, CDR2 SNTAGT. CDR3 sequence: CATRAGGSYNEQFF. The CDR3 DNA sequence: TGTGCCACCCGAGCGGGGGGCTCCTACAATGAGCAGTTCTTC.

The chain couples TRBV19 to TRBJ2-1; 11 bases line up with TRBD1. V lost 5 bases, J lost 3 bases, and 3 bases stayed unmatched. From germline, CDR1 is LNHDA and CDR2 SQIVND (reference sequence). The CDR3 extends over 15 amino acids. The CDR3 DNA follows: TGTGCCAGTAGTCCTGGGACAGGGGGCTACAATGAGCAGTTCTTC. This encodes CASSPGTGGYNEQFF. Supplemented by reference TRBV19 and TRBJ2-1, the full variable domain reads DGGITQSPKYLFRKEGQNVTLSCEQNLNHDAMYWYRQDPGQGLRLIYYSQIVNDFQKGDIAEGYSVSREKKESFPLTVTSAQKNPTAFYLCASSPGTGGYNEQFFGPGTRLTVL.

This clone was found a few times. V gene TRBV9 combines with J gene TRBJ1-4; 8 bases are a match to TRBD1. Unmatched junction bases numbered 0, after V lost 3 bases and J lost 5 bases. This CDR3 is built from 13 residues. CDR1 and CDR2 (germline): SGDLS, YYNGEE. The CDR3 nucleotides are TGTGCCAGCAGCGGGACAGGGAATGAAAAACTGTTTTTT. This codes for CASSGTGNEKLFF.

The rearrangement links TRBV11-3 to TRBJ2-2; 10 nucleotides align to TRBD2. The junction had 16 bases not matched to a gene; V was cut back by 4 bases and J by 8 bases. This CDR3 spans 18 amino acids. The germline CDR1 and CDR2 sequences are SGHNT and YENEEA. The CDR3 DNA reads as TGTGCCAGCAGCTCAACCGGGTGGACTAGCGGAATCGGGGGGGAGCTGTTTTTT. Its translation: CASSSTGWTSGIGGELFF.

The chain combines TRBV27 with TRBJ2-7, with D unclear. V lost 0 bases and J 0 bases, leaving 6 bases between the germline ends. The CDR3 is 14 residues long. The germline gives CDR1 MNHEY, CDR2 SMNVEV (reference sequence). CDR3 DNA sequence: TGTGCCAGCAGTTTATCGGGCAGCTCCTACGAGCAGTACTTC. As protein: CASSLSGSSYEQYF.

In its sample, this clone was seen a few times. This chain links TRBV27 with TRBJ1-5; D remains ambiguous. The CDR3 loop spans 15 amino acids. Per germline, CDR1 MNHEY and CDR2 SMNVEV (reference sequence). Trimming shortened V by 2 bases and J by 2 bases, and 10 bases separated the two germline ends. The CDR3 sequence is CASSLSEEGNQPQHF. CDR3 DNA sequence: TGTGCCAGCAGTTTAAGCGAGGAGGGCAATCAGCCCCAGCATTTT.

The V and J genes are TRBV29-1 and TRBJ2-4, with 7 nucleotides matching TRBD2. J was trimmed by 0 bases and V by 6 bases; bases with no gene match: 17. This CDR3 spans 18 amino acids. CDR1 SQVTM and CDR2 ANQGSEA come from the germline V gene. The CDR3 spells CSVGGGTIRGLAKNIQYF. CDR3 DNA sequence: TGCAGCGTCGGAGGCGGGACTATCCGTGGGCTAGCCAAAAACATTCAGTACTTC.

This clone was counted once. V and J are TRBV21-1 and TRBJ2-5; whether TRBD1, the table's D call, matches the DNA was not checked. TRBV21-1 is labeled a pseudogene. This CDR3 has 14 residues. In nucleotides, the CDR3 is TGTGCCAGCAGCACACCCGACAATCAAGAGACCCAGTACTTC. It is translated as CASSTPDNQETQYF.

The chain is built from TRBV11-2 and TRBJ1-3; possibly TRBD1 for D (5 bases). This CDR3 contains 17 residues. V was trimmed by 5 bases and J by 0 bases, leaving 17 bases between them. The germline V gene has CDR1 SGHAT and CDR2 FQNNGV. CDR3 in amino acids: CASSAKFGGVSGNTIYF. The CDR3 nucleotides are TGTGCCAGCAGCGCTAAGTTCGGGGGGGTCTCTGGAAACACCATATATTTT.

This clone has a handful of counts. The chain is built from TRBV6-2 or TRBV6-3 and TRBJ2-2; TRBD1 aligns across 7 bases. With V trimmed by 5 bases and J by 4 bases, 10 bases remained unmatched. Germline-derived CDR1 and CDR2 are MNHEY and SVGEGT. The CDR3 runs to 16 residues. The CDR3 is CASSPPRDSPTGELFF. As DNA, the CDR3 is TGTGCCAGCAGTCCCCCCCGGGACAGCCCCACCGGGGAGCTGTTTTTT.

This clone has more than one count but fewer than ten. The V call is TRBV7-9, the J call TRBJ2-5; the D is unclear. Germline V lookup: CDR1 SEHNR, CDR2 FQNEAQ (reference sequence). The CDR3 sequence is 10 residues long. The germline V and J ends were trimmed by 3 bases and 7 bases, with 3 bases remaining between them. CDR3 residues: CASSFGTQYF. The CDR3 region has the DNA TGTGCCAGCAGCTTCGGGACCCAGTACTTC.

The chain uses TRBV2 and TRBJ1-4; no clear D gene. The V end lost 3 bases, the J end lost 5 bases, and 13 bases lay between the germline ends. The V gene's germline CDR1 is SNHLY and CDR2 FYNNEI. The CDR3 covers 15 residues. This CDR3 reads CASSDRRRENEKLFF. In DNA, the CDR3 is TGTGCCAGCAGTGACCGGCGGCGGGAGAATGAAAAACTGTTTTTT.

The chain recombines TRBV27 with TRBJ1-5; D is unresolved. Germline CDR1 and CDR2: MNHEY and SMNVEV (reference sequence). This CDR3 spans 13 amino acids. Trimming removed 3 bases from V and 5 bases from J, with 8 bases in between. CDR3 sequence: CASSFTVYQPQHF. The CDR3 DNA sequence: TGTGCCAGCAGTTTTACAGTCTATCAGCCCCAGCATTTT.

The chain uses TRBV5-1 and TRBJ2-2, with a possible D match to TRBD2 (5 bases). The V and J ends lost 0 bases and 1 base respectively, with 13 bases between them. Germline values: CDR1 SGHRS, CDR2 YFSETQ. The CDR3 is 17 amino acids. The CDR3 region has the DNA TGCGCCAGCAGCTTGGCCCTGAGCGGCGTGAACACCGGGGAGCTGTTTTTT. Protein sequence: CASSLALSGVNTGELFF.

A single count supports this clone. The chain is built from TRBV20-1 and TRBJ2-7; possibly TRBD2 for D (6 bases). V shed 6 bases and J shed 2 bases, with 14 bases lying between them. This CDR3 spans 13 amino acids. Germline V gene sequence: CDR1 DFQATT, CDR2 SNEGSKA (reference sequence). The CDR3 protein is CSASSGKAYEQYF. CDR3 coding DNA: TGCAGTGCCAGTAGCGGAAAAGCCTACGAGCAGTACTTC.

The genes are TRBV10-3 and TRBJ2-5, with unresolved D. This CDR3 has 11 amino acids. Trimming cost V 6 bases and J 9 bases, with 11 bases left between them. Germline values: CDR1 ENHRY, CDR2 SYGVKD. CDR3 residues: CAIRGSEAQYF. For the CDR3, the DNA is TGTGCCATCAGGGGTTCTGAGGCCCAGTACTTC.

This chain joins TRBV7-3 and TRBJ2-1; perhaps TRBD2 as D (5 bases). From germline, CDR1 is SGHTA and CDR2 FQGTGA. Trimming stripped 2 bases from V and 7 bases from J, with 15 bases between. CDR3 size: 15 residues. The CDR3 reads CASSLWLAAGNEQFF. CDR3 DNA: TGTGCCAGCAGCTTATGGCTAGCCGCTGGTAATGAGCAGTTCTTC.